The 15 T cell receptor beta chains listed next were all sequenced from one sample in a study of T cell repertoires in cytomegalovirus infection. No antigen has been identified for these receptors. TCRdb fed the reads into MiXCR, producing one record per CDR3 protein. The repertoire holds roughly 920,000 distinct CDR3 sequences, with about 33% as singletons. The specimen comprised cultured CD8+ T cells from PBMCs, sampled from culture after CMV antigen stimulation. Receptor source: a human donor in good health (CMV status not recorded). Some clones in this sample may be carry-over from other donors' samples.

The rearrangement joins TRBV12-3 or TRBV12-4 to TRBJ1-1; D gene unclear. V lost 3 bases, J lost 1 base, and 15 bases lay in between. The CDR3 totals 16 residues. The CDR3 loop reads CASSFRGTRRNTEAFF. For the CDR3, the DNA is TGTGCCAGCAGTTTCAGAGGAACACGGCGGAACACTGAAGCTTTCTTT.

The CDR3 DNA sequence: TGTGCCAGCAGTTTTTCTTCCGGGGCCGGCTACACCTTC. It yields the protein CASSFSSGAGYTF. The chain links TRBV12-3 or TRBV12-4 to TRBJ1-2, with D maybe TRBD1 (5 bases). This CDR3 has 13 amino acids. Trimming took 3 bases from V and 8 from J, leaving 13 bases between them.

This clonotype was recorded a few times. The chain employs TRBV6-2 or TRBV6-3 and TRBJ2-7, with D tentatively TRBD1 (6 bases). Trimming removed 6 bases from V and 0 bases from J, with 18 bases in between. The CDR3 spans 16 residues. Per germline, CDR1 MNHEY and CDR2 SVGEGT. CDR3 nucleotide sequence: TGTGCCAGCAGACCATCACAGGGTTCTCCCTCCTACGAGCAGTACGTC. As protein: CASRPSQGSPSYEQYV.

A note on this clonotype: A much larger clonotype is one base distant, so this may be a read error. The rearrangement joins TRBV28 to TRBJ2-6; D is undetermined. There are 16 residues in the CDR3. CDR1 and CDR2 from the germline V gene are MDHEN and SYDVKM. Trimming left V 1 base short and J 4 bases short, with 11 bases between. CDR3 loop: CASSLFCGYGANVLTF. In DNA form, the CDR3 reads TGTGCCAGCAGTTTATTCTGTGGATACGGGGCCAACGTCCTGACTTTC.

The rearrangement joins TRBV28 to TRBJ1-1; D gene ambiguous. Trimming cost V 5 bases and J 4 bases, with 11 bases left between them. CDR1 MDHEN and CDR2 SYDVKM come from the germline V gene. The CDR3 has 13 amino acids. The CDR3 region is CASSPYPSTEAFF. The CDR3 DNA is TGTGCCAGCAGTCCCTACCCGAGCACTGAAGCTTTCTTT.

This clonotype was picked up a small number of times. The J gene is TRBJ1-2, the V gene TRBV27; D gene ambiguous. The germline V gene has CDR1 MNHEY and CDR2 SMNVEV (reference sequence). The CDR3 loop spans 12 amino acids. The ends were cut back, 4 bases at V and 7 bases at J, with 10 bases in the middle. In DNA form, the CDR3 reads TGTGCCAGCAGTTCCCTACGTGGTGGCTACACCTTC. Translation gives CASSSLRGGYTF.

This clonotype was counted only a few times. The chain links TRBV12-3 or TRBV12-4 to TRBJ1-1; TRBD1 might be the D (6 bases). CDR3 length: 14 amino acids. Trimming left V 3 bases short and J 4 bases short, with 12 bases between. The CDR3 region is CASSFGGRGTEAFF. The CDR3 nucleotides are TGTGCCAGCAGTTTTGGGGGGCGAGGCACTGAAGCTTTCTTT.

This clonotype was recorded at least ten times. This chain joins TRBV28 and TRBJ2-1; TRBD1 matches at 9 bases. The CDR3 extends over 16 amino acids. The germline gives CDR1 MDHEN, CDR2 SYDVKM. The V gene end was trimmed by 6 bases and the J gene end by 1 base; junction bases not matched to a gene: 7. CDR3: CASRGGGTGSYNEQFF. CDR3 bases: TGTGCCAGCAGAGGGGGGGGGACAGGGTCCTACAATGAGCAGTTCTTC.

The chain combines TRBV6-1 with TRBJ2-6, with a possible D match to TRBD2 (5 bases). There are 17 residues in the CDR3. Germline V lookup: CDR1 MNHNS, CDR2 SASEGT. V lost 5 bases and J lost 0, with 14 bases in between. The DNA of the CDR3 is TGTGCCAGCAGTCGGGGTATCTTTGGCTCTGGGGCCAACGTCCTGACTTTC. Translation gives CASSRGIFGSGANVLTF.

This clonotype was found a few times. This chain connects TRBV2 to TRBJ2-3; 16 bases match TRBD2. J was trimmed by 2 bases and V by 2 bases; bases with no gene match: 4. The CDR3 is 18 amino acids. CDR1 and CDR2 (germline): SNHLY, FYNNEI. The CDR3 protein is CASSETGLAGGFTDTQYF. The DNA for the CDR3 is TGTGCCAGCAGTGAAACGGGACTAGCGGGGGGGTTCACAGATACGCAGTATTTT.

This clonotype turned up a few times. The chain uses TRBV12-3 or TRBV12-4 and TRBJ2-2; a weak D match, TRBD2 (5 bases). V dropped 7 bases and J dropped 1 base, with 13 bases sitting between them. CDR3 length: 15 residues. The CDR3 coding sequence is TGTGCCAGCAATCTGGAGGCAGGGAACACCGGGGAGCTGTTTTTT. Translated: CASNLEAGNTGELFF.

A few counts support this clonotype. This chain links TRBV7-9 with TRBJ1-5; D is ambiguous. The CDR3 spans 14 residues. Per the germline V gene, CDR1 is SEHNR and CDR2 is FQNEAQ (reference sequence). The V end lost 7 bases, the J end lost 0 bases, and 10 bases lay between the germline ends. The CDR3 nucleotides read TGTGCCAGCACCACGGTCGGTAGCAATCAGCCCCAGCATTTT. Translating gives CASTTVGSNQPQHF. Combining the CDR3 with reference TRBV7-9 and TRBJ1-5 gives the whole variable domain DTGVSQNPRHKITKRGQNVTFRCDPISEHNRLYWYRQTLGQGPEFLTYFQNEAQLEKSRLLSDRFSAERPKGSFSTLEIQRTEQGDSAMYLCASTTVGSNQPQHFGDGTRLSIL.

The V call is TRBV28, the J call TRBJ1-5; D may be TRBD1 (6 bases). The CDR3 contains 14 residues. The germline V and J ends were trimmed by 2 bases and 7 bases, with 12 bases remaining between them. Germline-derived CDR1 and CDR2 are MDHEN and SYDVKM. The chain's CDR3 is CASSLSQGYQPQHF. The CDR3 DNA is TGTGCCAGCAGTTTAAGTCAGGGGTACCAGCCCCAGCATTTT.

The genes are TRBV24-1 and TRBJ2-3; 9 nucleotides agree with TRBD1. The germline CDR1 and CDR2 sequences are KGHDR and SFDVKD. The ends lost 7 bases at V and 4 bases at J; junction bases unmatched: 5. The CDR3 contains 14 residues. The CDR3 DNA follows: TGTGCCACCAGGGACAGGGGTGGGGCAGATACGCAGTATTTT. This encodes CATRDRGGADTQYF.

CDR3 sequence: CASSQVSVGEAFF. In nucleotides, the CDR3 is TGTGCCAGCAGCCAAGTTTCGGTCGGGGAGGCTTTCTTT. V usage is TRBV14 and J usage is TRBJ1-1; unclear D gene. The CDR3 contains 13 residues. Germline assignment: CDR1 SGHDN and CDR2 FVKESK. The V end lost 1 base, the J end lost 11 bases, and 14 bases lay between the germline ends. The entire variable domain, with the rest obtained from reference TRBV14 and TRBJ1-1, is as follows: EAGVTQFPSHSVIEKGQTVTLRCDPISGHDNLYWYRRVMGKEIKFLLHFVKESKQDESGMPNNRFLAERTGGTYSTLKVQPAELEDSGVYFCASSQVSVGEAFFGQGTRLTVV.